These 5 T cell receptor beta chains were all obtained from the same sample, sequenced in a study of T cells in Graves' hyperthyroidism and ophthalmopathy (dated by TCRdb to between 2019 and 2020). The library came from multiplex PCR. The run used an Illumina HiSeq 2000. Amplification of TCR beta CDR3 regions was carried out from RNA transcripts. The first round of RT-PCR for the TCR CDR3 was performed with the HTBI primer set and the Qiagen OneStep RT-PCR kit. TCRdb took the public reads, trimmed them with fastp at Q25, ran MiXCR for clone calling and kept in-frame beta chains. CDR3 protein sequences are deduplicated, and each keeps its most common genes and DNA. For this sample the table gives about 570,000 distinct CDR3 sequences, of which around 42% were detected only once. Under 20% of the sample is in the top ten clones. Sequences were obtained from peripheral blood or thyroid tissue (not recorded which). The receptor source for this set is an adult woman with Graves' disease, either hyperthyroidism or ophthalmopathy (not recorded which).

This clonotype is deemed medium-sized. This chain connects TRBV10-2 to TRBJ1-1, with D unresolved. The CDR3 totals 13 residues. V was trimmed by 7 bases and J by 1 base, leaving 10 bases between them. Per germline, CDR1 WSHSY and CDR2 SAAADI. In DNA form, the CDR3 reads TGCGCCAGCATGAGTGCCGCGAACACTGAAGCTTTCTTT. It translates to CASMSAANTEAFF.

The chain combines TRBV5-1 with TRBJ1-1, with unresolved D. V was pared by 3 bases and J by 6 bases, with 12 bases between. The CDR3 covers 13 residues. The V gene's germline CDR1 is SGHRS and CDR2 YFSETQ. CDR3 loop: CASSSDPGAEAFF. DNA for the CDR3: TGCGCCAGCAGCTCCGACCCGGGCGCTGAAGCTTTCTTT.

In its sample, this clonotype was seen a few times. The chain combines TRBV25-1 with TRBJ1-1, with D maybe TRBD1 (6 bases). Trimming took off 7 bases at V and 6 bases at J, with 15 bases between the two ends. Looked up from germline, CDR1 is MGHDK and CDR2 is SYGVNS. The CDR3 has 13 amino acids. The CDR3 coding sequence is TGTGCCAGCAAGAGACAGGACTGGGCTGAAGCTTTCTTT. This translates into CASKRQDWAEAFF.

V is TRBV5-6 and J is TRBJ1-1; tentatively, D is TRBD1 (6 bases). V was cut by 4 bases and J by 4 bases, with 17 bases left in between. There are 15 residues in the CDR3. The germline V gene has CDR1 SGHDT and CDR2 YYEEEE. The CDR3 protein is CASSGQSREGTEAFF. For the CDR3, the DNA is TGTGCCAGCAGCGGACAGTCCAGGGAAGGCACTGAAGCTTTCTTT.

This clonotype has at least ten counts. The chain recombines TRBV11-2 with TRBJ2-7; TRBD2 matches 10 bases. After removal of 4 bases from V and 3 bases from J, the junction contained 6 bases not matched to a gene. Germline assignment: CDR1 SGHAT and CDR2 FQNNGV. The CDR3 sequence is 15 residues long. In nucleotides, the CDR3 is TGTGCCAGCAGCTATCTTCTAGCGGGAGTCTACGAGCAGTACTTC. Translating it yields CASSYLLAGVYEQYF.